This TCR beta chain derives from a study of spatial heterogeneity in lung cancer. TCRdb reprocessed the 5' RACE reads with MiXCR, giving one entry per CDR3 protein. The profile shows about 23,000 distinct CDR3 sequences, less than 6% of them singletons. The germline V gene encodes CDR1 MNHEY and CDR2 SMNVEV (reference sequence). J was trimmed by 0 bases and V by 5 bases; bases with no gene match: 14. This CDR3 has 18 residues. Time point denoted: sample taken at primary tumor resection. This chain joins TRBV27 and TRBJ2-3; 7 nucleotides agree with TRBD2. Source: PBMCs, taken at surgery. The sequence derives from a male donor with early-stage non-small cell lung cancer. CDR3 in amino acids: CASSPSILAEASTDTQYF. The CDR3 region has the DNA TGTGCCAGCAGTCCCTCAATCCTAGCGGAAGCTAGCACAGATACGCAGTATTTT.